This T cell receptor beta chain was identified during a study of OX40 agonist ivuxolimab in advanced cancers. Profiled with immunoSEQ multiplex PCR; TCRdb holds only in-frame clones, not every one. This sample has about 98,000 clones, with 85% to 95% found just once. Sequences were derived from CD4+ or CD8+ T cells sorted from blood, sampled in a trial of the OX40 agonist ivuxolimab. This receptor was identified in an adult with an advanced solid tumor such as melanoma, head and neck, liver or kidney cancer.

The CDR3 sequence: CASSPMVATNEKLFF. The CDR3 DNA is TGTGCCAGCAGCCCCATGGTAGCAACTAATGAAAAACTGTTTTTT. The chain couples TRBV5-6 to TRBJ1-4; no definite D call. Germline-derived CDR1 and CDR2 are SGHDT and YYEEEE. V lost 4 bases, J lost 0 bases, and 10 bases lay in between. The CDR3 totals 15 residues. The full variable domain, completed using reference TRBV5-6 and TRBJ1-4, is DAGVTQSPTHLIKTRGQQVTLRCSPKSGHDTVSWYQQALGQGPQFIFQYYEEEERQRGNFPDRFSGHQFPNYSSELNVNALLLGDSALYLCASSPMVATNEKLFFGSGTQLSVL.